A single sample is the source of the 27 T cell receptor beta chains below, sequenced in a study of blood T cell repertoires in COVID-19. Some clones are missing from TCRdb's copy, which holds only in-frame ones; the method was immunoSEQ multiplex PCR. The sample shows around 130,000 clones, approximately 86% of them seen only once. Sequencing was carried out using peripheral blood. These TCRs come from a woman in her fifties or sixties who had recovered from COVID-19.

V gene TRBV5-4 combines with J gene TRBJ2-7; 9 positions match TRBD1. The CDR3 loop spans 14 amino acids. The V segment lost 3 bases and the J segment 2 bases; nucleotides outside the gene matches: 3. Germline lookup yields CDR1 SGHNT and CDR2 YYREEE (reference sequence). The CDR3 region has the DNA TGTGCCAGCAGCTCGACAGGGGGAACCTACGAGCAGTACTTC. Encoded protein: CASSSTGGTYEQYF.

The rearrangement uses TRBV27 and TRBJ2-2, with 13 bases fitting TRBD2. V lost 6 bases to trimming and J lost 2 bases; unmatched junction nucleotides: 6. The CDR3 extends over 17 amino acids. The V gene's germline CDR1 is MNHEY and CDR2 SMNVEV (reference sequence). The CDR3 is CASRGLAGNLNTGELFF. The CDR3 region has the DNA TGTGCCAGCAGGGGACTAGCGGGGAATCTAAACACCGGGGAGCTGTTTTTT.

The gene calls are TRBV5-4 and TRBJ1-3; TRBD1 might be the D (6 bases). This CDR3 spans 14 amino acids. Germline-derived CDR1 and CDR2 are SGHNT and YYREEE (reference sequence). Between the trimmed V and J ends, which lost 9 bases and 0 bases, there was a span of 13 bases. The CDR3 sequence: CAISRDNSGNTIYF. Here the CDR3 DNA reads TGTGCCATTTCTCGGGACAACTCTGGAAACACCATATATTTT.

This chain links TRBV3-1 (or the pseudogene TRBV3-2) with TRBJ1-2; D is uncertain. Germline lookup yields CDR1 LGHDT and CDR2 YNNKEL (reference sequence). The ends were cut back, 0 bases at V and 5 bases at J, with 4 bases in the middle. The CDR3 is 12 residues long. This CDR3 is CASSQDSYGYTF. CDR3 DNA sequence: TGTGCCAGCAGCCAAGACAGTTATGGCTACACCTTC.

This clone came up once. The V call is TRBV27, the J call TRBJ2-1; 11 bases line up with TRBD1. Trimming took 6 bases from V and 7 from J; bases not matched to a gene: 8. This CDR3 has 15 amino acids. Germline assignment: CDR1 MNHEY and CDR2 SMNVEV (reference sequence). The CDR3, as DNA: TGTGCCAGCAGCGGACAGGGGGCAAAAAGAAATGAGCAGTTCTTC. This gives the protein CASSGQGAKRNEQFF.

V and J are TRBV9 and TRBJ2-3; D is possibly TRBD1 (6 bases). V dropped 0 bases and J dropped 1 base, with 12 bases sitting between them. The CDR3 totals 16 residues. Germline V gene data show CDR1 as SGDLS and CDR2 as YYNGEE. The CDR3: CASSVGSDSGTDTQYF. As DNA, the CDR3 is TGTGCCAGCAGCGTAGGTTCGGACAGCGGCACAGATACGCAGTATTTT.

The CDR3 sequence: CAWTRQEAETQYF. The CDR3, as DNA: TGTGCCTGGACTCGGCAGGAAGCAGAGACCCAGTACTTC. The V and J genes are TRBV30 and TRBJ2-5; D unresolved. V was pared by 4 bases and J by 4 bases, with 13 bases between. CDR1 is GTSNPN and CDR2 is SVGIG in the germline V gene (reference sequence). The CDR3 is 13 residues long.

The chain links TRBV5-4 to TRBJ1-2; D unresolved. The germline CDR1 and CDR2 sequences are SGHNT and YYREEE (reference sequence). V shed 0 bases and J shed 8 bases, with 14 bases lying between them. The CDR3 is 14 amino acids. DNA for the CDR3: TGTGCCAGCAGCTTGGACACCCAGAGGCAGGGCTACACCTTC. It translates to CASSLDTQRQGYTF.

This chain uses TRBV7-9 with TRBJ2-7; 12 bases fit TRBD1. The CDR3 is 15 amino acids. Per the germline V gene, CDR1 is SEHNR and CDR2 is FQNEAQ (reference sequence). The V segment lost 3 bases and the J segment 4 bases; nucleotides outside the gene matches: 4. The CDR3 region has the DNA TGTGCCAGCAGCTTGGGGACAGGGGGCAGGTACGAGCAGTACTTC. Translated: CASSLGTGGRYEQYF.

The chain uses TRBV6-5 and TRBJ2-1; a weak D match, TRBD1 (6 bases). Germline V gives CDR1 MNHEY, CDR2 SVGAGI. The ends were cut back, 10 bases at V and 8 bases at J, with 21 bases in the middle. The CDR3 has 14 amino acids. The CDR3 loop is CATSRDTAWDEQFF. CDR3 sequence (DNA): TGTGCCACATCTCGGGACACGGCGTGGGATGAGCAGTTCTTC.

The chain employs TRBV19 and TRBJ1-5; D gene ambiguous. The CDR3 is 14 amino acids. Trimming removed 2 bases at V and 7 bases at J, with 12 bases between. CDR1 is LNHDA, CDR2 SQIVND, per germline (reference sequence). As DNA, the CDR3 is TGTGCCAGTAGTATACTTACAGTTTACCAGCCCCAGCATTTT. Its translation is CASSILTVYQPQHF.

This chain links TRBV15 with TRBJ2-1; TRBD2 is a possible D gene (6 bases). Germline assignment: CDR1 LNHNV and CDR2 YYDKDF (reference sequence). The length of the CDR3 is 18 residues. V lost 0 bases and J lost 9, with 24 bases in between. As DNA, the CDR3 is TGTGCCACCAGCAGAGAGGGGGACTCCCCTCATTTGCGGGGTGAGCAGTTCTTC. This codes for CATSREGDSPHLRGEQFF. Drawing the rest from reference TRBV15 and TRBJ2-1, the complete variable domain is DAMVIQNPRYQVTQFGKPVTLSCSQTLNHNVMYWYQQKSSQAPKLLFHYYDKDFNNEADTPDNFQSRRPNTSFCFLDIRSPGLGDTAMYLCATSREGDSPHLRGEQFFGPGTRLTVL.

The chain links TRBV5-1 to TRBJ2-1; 10 bases agree with TRBD2. The CDR3 length is 14 residues. The junction had 8 bases not matched to a gene; V was cut back by 4 bases and J by 10 bases. Germline CDR1 reads SGHRS; CDR2 reads YFSETQ. In nucleotides, the CDR3 is TGCGCCAGCAGCCCCGGGACTAGCGCCCAGGAGCAGTTCTTC. Its translation is CASSPGTSAQEQFF. The whole variable domain, filled in from reference TRBV5-1 and TRBJ2-1, reads KAGVTQTPRYLIKTRGQQVTLSCSPISGHRSVSWYQQTPGQGLQFLFEYFSETQRNKGNFPGRFSGRQFSNSRSEMNVSTLELGDSALYLCASSPGTSAQEQFFGPGTRLTVL.

V gene TRBV11-2 combines with J gene TRBJ1-2; D is ambiguous. Between the trimmed V and J ends, which lost 2 bases and 7 bases, there was a span of 20 bases. Per germline, CDR1 SGHAT and CDR2 FQNNGV. The length of the CDR3 is 16 residues. CDR3 amino acids: CASSLSQERADGGYTF. The CDR3 DNA reads TGTGCCAGCAGCTTATCTCAGGAGCGAGCGGATGGTGGCTACACCTTC.

V is TRBV9 and J is TRBJ1-4, with 7 bases aligning to TRBD1. The CDR3 sequence is 14 residues long. V shed 0 bases, J shed 8 bases, and the junction held 4 bases outside the gene matches. The V gene's germline CDR1 is SGDLS and CDR2 YYNGEE. The CDR3 DNA reads TGTGCCAGCAGCGTAGGACAGGGTAGGGAAAAACTGTTTTTT. It yields the protein CASSVGQGREKLFF.

V is TRBV5-1 and J is TRBJ2-5; perhaps TRBD2 as D (6 bases). The length of the CDR3 is 14 residues. Germline V gene data show CDR1 as SGHRS and CDR2 as YFSETQ. Deletions cut 2 bases from V and 1 base from J, with 9 bases between. CDR3 protein: CASSLLSGQETQYF. CDR3 sequence (DNA): TGCGCCAGCAGCTTACTTAGCGGCCAAGAGACCCAGTACTTC.

The chain is built from TRBV9 and TRBJ2-2, with 7 nucleotides matching TRBD2. After removal of 3 bases from V and 4 bases from J, the junction contained 18 bases not matched to a gene. Per germline, CDR1 SGDLS and CDR2 YYNGEE. CDR3 length: 19 amino acids. This CDR3 is CASSARGGGSLTPTGELFF. The CDR3 nucleotides read TGTGCCAGCAGCGCCCGAGGCGGGGGAAGCCTTACCCCCACCGGGGAGCTGTTTTTT.

The rearrangement joins TRBV15 to TRBJ1-4, with D perhaps TRBD1 (5 bases). This CDR3 comprises 14 residues. Trimming removed 1 base from V and 7 bases from J, with 10 bases in between. Germline V gene sequence: CDR1 LNHNV, CDR2 YYDKDF (reference sequence). The CDR3 here is CATSRGQGSEKLFF. CDR3 DNA: TGTGCCACCAGCAGAGGTCAGGGTAGTGAAAAACTGTTTTTT.

This clone was detected only a few times. The chain combines TRBV4-1 with TRBJ1-1; perhaps TRBD1 as D (5 bases). CDR3 length: 13 amino acids. The ends were cut back, 0 bases at V and 5 bases at J, with 7 bases in the middle. Germline-derived CDR1 and CDR2 are MGHRA and YSYEKL. The CDR3, as DNA: TGCGCCAGCAGCCAAGATCCAGGGACTGAAGCTTTCTTT. Translation gives CASSQDPGTEAFF.

The CDR3 bases are TGCAGCACCTGGGAGGGAGCTAGCGGCTACAATGAGCAGTTCTTC. Translated: CSTWEGASGYNEQFF. The genes are TRBV29-1 and TRBJ2-1; 7 nucleotides align to TRBD2. The CDR3 spans 15 residues. V lost 8 bases to trimming and J lost 3 bases; unmatched junction nucleotides: 13. Germline V CDR1 and CDR2: SQVTM, ANQGSEA.

This chain connects TRBV2 to TRBJ2-1; 10 bases fit TRBD2. CDR3 length: 14 amino acids. V trimming: 8 bases; J trimming: 5 bases; junction bases outside the gene matches: 6. CDR1 and CDR2 (germline): SNHLY, FYNNEI. CDR3 bases: TGTGCCAGCCGCCGAGCGGGAGGGGACAATGAGCAGTTCTTC. It is translated as CASRRAGGDNEQFF.

The V call is TRBV20-1, the J call TRBJ2-3, with D unresolved. Trimming took off 0 bases at V and 9 bases at J, with 7 bases between the two ends. The germline CDR1 and CDR2 sequences are DFQATT and SNEGSKA (reference sequence). The CDR3 is 11 amino acids. CDR3 bases: TGCAGTGCTAGAGATATTCGGACGCAGTATTTT. Translating it yields CSARDIRTQYF.

V usage is TRBV29-1 and J usage is TRBJ2-7; D is perhaps TRBD2 (6 bases). The germline CDR1 and CDR2 sequences are SQVTM and ANQGSEA. Deletions cut 3 bases from V and 0 bases from J, with 15 bases between. The CDR3 sequence is 15 residues long. The CDR3 loop is CSVEMRSGSSYEQYF. CDR3 in DNA: TGCAGCGTTGAGATGCGAAGCGGGTCCTCCTACGAGCAGTACTTC.

This chain joins TRBV20-1 and TRBJ1-6; D perhaps matches TRBD1 (6 bases). Per germline, CDR1 DFQATT and CDR2 SNEGSKA (reference sequence). V dropped 5 bases and J dropped 14 bases, with 10 bases sitting between them. The CDR3 is 10 amino acids. The CDR3 sequence is CSAVGQTLHF. Here the CDR3 DNA reads TGCAGTGCTGTGGGACAAACCCTCCACTTT.

The genes are TRBV4-1 and TRBJ2-2, with D perhaps TRBD1 (5 bases). The V end lost 3 bases, the J end lost 4 bases, and 12 bases lay between the germline ends. Germline V lookup: CDR1 MGHRA, CDR2 YSYEKL. The CDR3 extends over 15 amino acids. The CDR3 reads CASSQKGAGTGELFF. CDR3 bases: TGCGCCAGCAGCCAGAAAGGGGCCGGCACCGGGGAGCTGTTTTTT.

The rearrangement joins TRBV12-5 to TRBJ2-2, with D hard to call. This CDR3 region has 13 residues. CDR1 and CDR2 from the germline V gene are LGHNT and FRNRAP. Trimming took off 1 base at V and 6 bases at J, with 6 bases between the two ends. The CDR3 here is CASGLDIPGELFF. The CDR3 bases are TGTGCTAGTGGTTTGGACATCCCCGGGGAGCTGTTTTTT.

The chain couples TRBV18 to TRBJ1-6, with D tentatively TRBD1 (6 bases). The germline V gene encodes CDR1 KGHSH and CDR2 LQKENI. With 0 bases removed from V and 10 bases from J, the gap between germline ends came to 16 bases. The CDR3 runs to 16 residues. The CDR3 loop is CASSPPTAQGSSPLHF. In DNA, the CDR3 is TGTGCCAGCTCACCACCAACCGCCCAGGGGTCCTCACCCCTCCACTTT.